This T cell receptor (beta chain) appears in the sequencing data of a study of T cell responses to AZD1222 COVID-19 vaccine. General observations from the study: Increases in Spike-specific TCR breadth and depth were seen after two AZD1222 doses.

Of note for this clone: Its antigen is unknown.

Generated by immunoSEQ multiplex PCR, the TCRdb table keeps only in-frame clones and is missing some. The sample includes 200,000 to 300,000 clones, approximately 95% of them seen just once. The ends were cut back, 0 bases at V and 1 base at J, with 2 bases in the middle. CDR1 and CDR2 (germline): SGHNT, YENEEA. This CDR3 region has 13 residues. Sequenced here: peripheral blood, sampled on day 0 of AZD1222 vaccination. The source is an adult in good health. This sequence joins TRBV11-3 and TRBJ2-3, with D unclear. CDR3: CASSLEGTDTQYF. DNA of the CDR3: TGTGCCAGCAGCTTAGAGGGCACAGATACGCAGTATTTT.